This entry is about one T cell receptor beta chain. The source of the sample is a study of blood T cell repertoires in COVID-19. CDR3 size: 16 residues. Germline V gene lookup returns CDR1 LGHDT and CDR2 YNNKEL (reference sequence). Trimming removed 3 bases from V and 1 base from J, with 13 bases in between. Participants reported their clinical history, and cohort assignment relied on those reports. Here immunoSEQ multiplex PCR was the method, and the copy in TCRdb shows in-frame clones only, minus some. The sample includes about 240,000 clones, approximately 83% of them seen just once. The sample taken for sequencing was PBMCs or T cells enriched from blood (not recorded which). V gene TRBV3-1 (or the pseudogene TRBV3-2) combines with J gene TRBJ2-1; D is possibly TRBD1 (5 bases). The receptor was derived from a woman aged 35 to 49 with acute COVID-19. The CDR3 protein is CASSHYRTGSYNEQFF. The CDR3 DNA is TGTGCCAGCAGCCATTACAGGACGGGTTCCTACAATGAGCAGTTCTTC.